Listed here is a single TCR beta chain. TCRdb's copy holds only in-frame clones and misses some; the assay was immunoSEQ multiplex PCR. The sample yields some 200,000 clones, roughly 82% seen once. The entry originates in a study of blood T cell repertoires in COVID-19. Study in general: The origin of the acute and convalescent COVID-19 samples was the United States, Italy and Spain. From T cells, B-cell-depleted T cells, or PBMCs came the material, which was cDNA or gDNA.

Those who participated ranged in age from about 18 to 95 years and resided in 24 US areas. Categorization into cohorts depended on clinical history that participants reported. V lost 1 base and J 3 bases, leaving 8 bases between the germline ends. Germline V gene sequence: CDR1 SGHKS, CDR2 YYEKEE (reference sequence). The CDR3 totals 14 residues. The TCR sequence derives from a woman aged 60-75 years with acute COVID-19. The sequencing input was PBMCs or T cells enriched from blood (not recorded which). V gene TRBV5-5 combines with J gene TRBJ1-5; D might be TRBD1 (6 bases). CDR3 coding DNA: TGTGCCAGCAGCTTGAAGGGGGTCAATCAGCCCCAGCATTTT. It is translated as CASSLKGVNQPQHF.